The clone carrying this TCR beta chain was counted only a few times. Its matching antigen is unknown. V shed 3 bases, J shed 1 base, and the junction held 2 bases outside the gene matches. The germline V gene has CDR1 MDHEN and CDR2 SYDVKM. The CDR3 extends over 14 amino acids. This entry is derived from a study of beta chain features in type 1 diabetes. General study findings and limits: All four CD4+ subsets from Type 1 diabetes patients carried moderately but significantly shorter TCRB CDR3s. An over-representation of cells with high TCR expression could result from cDNA sequencing.

In total, each donor contributed a single heparinised blood draw that averaged about 100 mL. By way of CD45RO/CCR7/CD25/CD127/CD95/CD27, the CD4+ regulatory, stem cell-like memory, central memory and naive cells were sorted. The isolated RNA, all of it, was reverse transcribed, so expressed TCRB transcripts were what got sequenced. Only in-frame clones appear in the TCRdb table, and some are missing; sequencing was by immunoSEQ multiplex PCR. The sample records 500,000 to 650,000 clones, approximately 13% being singletons. Sequencing was carried out using naive CD4+ T cells from blood. This clonotype was sampled from a man aged 25-45 years with type 1 diabetes. This chain links TRBV28 with TRBJ2-7; TRBD2 agrees at 8 bases. The DNA of the CDR3 is TGTGCCAGCAGTTTTAGCGGGGCTTCCTACGAGCAGTACTTC. This translates into CASSFSGASYEQYF. The whole variable domain, remainder taken from reference TRBV28 and TRBJ2-7, is DVKVTQSSRYLVKRTGEKVFLECVQDMDHENMFWYRQDPGLGLRLIYFSYDVKMKEKGDIPEGYSVSREKKERFSLILESASTNQTSMYLCASSFSGASYEQYFGPGTRLTVT.